The following is a T cell receptor beta chain sequence with its context. This clonotype was recorded many times. It lacks a known antigen. Base quality data are lacking; no much larger clone is found one base away. Trimming at the junction amounts to 0 bases on V and 0 bases on J, and the germline ends lie 11 bases apart. The CDR3 numbers 15 residues from cysteine through phenylalanine. Of all the DNA, just the CDR3 is kept, 45 bases in frame from base 1. Looking up the germline V gene (reference sequence) yields CDR1 DFQATT and CDR2 SNEGSKA. cDNA was synthesized by template-switch 5'RACE using a primer carrying a 10-nucleotide random unique molecular identifier by which each TCR transcript was tagged. Each sequencing run produced over 160 million TCR-beta sequences covering 15-18 subjects. Total RNA was extracted with the RNeasy kit. The KAPA Real-time Library Amplification kit was used to amplify TCR-beta VDJ regions with primers targeting the TCR constant region and the 5'RACE anchor. A first PCR added sample indexes and Illumina adaptors, and a second PCR then raised library yield. After Ampure bead purification, the roughly 650 bp TCR product was size-selected on a 2% E-gel SizeSelection system. Before pooling, libraries had their quality checked on a Bioanalyzer, their concentration measured with Qubit, and their quantity determined with the Kapa Library Quantification kit. Libraries were sequenced paired-end 2 x 150 bp on an Illumina HiSeq 2500. To increase sequence diversity, about 23-30% phiX was spiked into each library pool. The authors' pipeline ran thus. Quality-filtered reads were processed with the UMI-based MiGEC pipeline, which removed over 85% of raw TCR sequences during error correction. IMGT germline references were used for aligning VDJ genes, and each clonotype was defined as a unique CDR3 amino acid sequence together with its V-J genes. Clonal expansion, Shannon diversity, and CDR3 relatedness (CalcPairwiseDistances, ClusterSamples) were evaluated with VDJtools, and phylogenetic trees were built with CLCbio workbench. A clone was classed as expanded if it had 8 or more unique UMIs, a cutoff based on coefficient-of-variation modelling across technical triplicates. TCRdb itself trimmed the public reads at Q25 with fastp, ran MiXCR and retained productive beta chains. When rows share a CDR3 protein, they turn into one entry using the most common DNA and genes. The authors' filters were not applied to this entry. The sample includes approximately 40,000 distinct CDR3 sequences, with about 13% observed a single time. The biggest ten clones account for about 1.3% of the sample.

This sample was included in a study of neurological immune-mediated disorders (dated 2019 in TCRdb). As for the study more broadly: Using UMI-based sequencing, the study compared peripheral blood TCR-beta repertoires from patients with HTLV-I-associated myelopathy (HAM/TSP), patients with multiple sclerosis, and healthy controls. Alongside PBMC samples, the set of approximately 100 TCR-beta libraries contained longitudinal samples, technical triplicates, and paired CD4+ and CD8+ T-cell subsets that had been sorted. The cohort included some 70 subjects: approximately 14 with HAM/TSP, approximately 35 with multiple sclerosis, and approximately 20 healthy controls.

The healthy controls were volunteers from blood banks in Maryland, USA. Unsorted PBMC libraries were generated from 2 million PBMCs stored in RNAlater at -80 °C until RNA extraction. Peripheral blood underwent Ficoll-Hypaque density gradient centrifugation to isolate PBMCs, which were then cryopreserved in liquid nitrogen. The full study reports these points: No identical CDR3 amino acid sequences were shared among expanded clones across subjects, suggesting private TCR-beta repertoires in all groups. TCR clonal expansion was highest in HAM/TSP patients and lowest in MS patients, with MS patients falling below even healthy controls.

The receptor was derived from a female donor in good health. The sequence links TRBV20-1 to TRBJ1-1; the D gene is perhaps TRBD1, on 5 matching bases. Sequencing was carried out using PBMCs. The DNA sequence follows: TGCAGTGCTAGAGATACAGGAGTTATGAACACTGAAGCTTTCTTT. Its translation is CSARDTGVMNTEAFF.